These 20 T cell receptor beta chains originate from one sample sequenced in a study of blood T cells in healthy people across ages. Primers used in a second PCR of roughly 6 to 12 cycles were a sample-barcoded 5' primer and a J-beta primer mix. Using its own MiXCR run on the 5' RACE reads, TCRdb lists one record per CDR3 protein. The sample yields roughly 730,000 distinct CDR3 sequences, just over 55% seen once. The sample consisted of blood. Every receptor here comes from a man aged 40-55 years in good health.

This chain connects TRBV20-1 to TRBJ2-1; the D gene could be TRBD1 or TRBD2 (5 bases each). V was trimmed by 3 bases and J by 10 bases, leaving 19 bases between them. The CDR3 consists of 14 residues. Germline-derived CDR1 and CDR2 are DFQATT and SNEGSKA (reference sequence). The DNA of the CDR3 is TGCAGTGCTAGCCCTCTAGACGGGGCGGGCGAGCAGTTCTTC. As protein: CSASPLDGAGEQFF.

In DNA, the CDR3 is TGTGCCAGCAGCGTCCTAGCGGGAGCCAAAAACATTCAGTACTTC. It encodes CASSVLAGAKNIQYF. The chain carries TRBV9 and TRBJ2-4; 8 bases are a match to TRBD2. Germline-derived CDR1 and CDR2 are SGDLS and YYNGEE. V lost 2 bases to trimming and J lost 0 bases; unmatched junction nucleotides: 1. This CDR3 is 15 amino acids long.

This clonotype has more than one count but fewer than ten. CDR3 in DNA: TGCAGCGCTCTGACAGGAGATTCCTACGAGCAGTACTTC. This encodes CSALTGDSYEQYF. The chain combines TRBV29-1 with TRBJ2-7, with a tentative D call TRBD1 (6 bases). Germline CDR1 and CDR2: SQVTM and ANQGSEA. This CDR3 region has 13 residues. The V and J ends lost 7 bases and 1 base respectively, with 14 bases between them.

This chain links TRBV29-1 with TRBJ1-2; D remains ambiguous. The CDR3 spans 13 residues. V shed 0 bases and J shed 7 bases, with 12 bases lying between them. Germline assignment: CDR1 SQVTM and CDR2 ANQGSEA. In DNA, the CDR3 is TGCAGCGTTGAAGACATATTTCAGAGTGGCTACACCTTC. Translation gives CSVEDIFQSGYTF.

The chain recombines TRBV6-2 or TRBV6-3 with TRBJ1-5; 10 nucleotides agree with TRBD1. Per the germline V gene, CDR1 is MNHEY and CDR2 is SVGEGT. V was clipped by 6 bases and J by 9 bases; unmatched bases: 11. The CDR3 totals 15 residues. The CDR3 here is CASREGQGVYRPQHF. The DNA for the CDR3 is TGTGCCAGCAGGGAAGGACAGGGGGTTTATCGGCCCCAGCATTTT.

CDR3 in amino acids: CASSYTEMSGGYTF. Written as DNA, the CDR3 is TGTGCCAGCAGTTACACCGAAATGTCTGGTGGCTACACCTTC. J is TRBJ1-2 and V is TRBV6-6; D not certain. The ends were cut back, 2 bases at V and 7 bases at J, with 14 bases in the middle. Germline CDR1 is MNHNY and CDR2 is SVGAGI (reference sequence). The CDR3 loop spans 14 amino acids.

The gene calls are TRBV20-1 and TRBJ1-4; 8 bases align to TRBD1. The CDR3 has 16 amino acids. CDR1 and CDR2 from the germline V gene are DFQATT and SNEGSKA (reference sequence). V gave up 6 bases and J gave up 3 bases; unmatched junction bases: 12. The CDR3 is CSARQRRTGPNEKLFF. The CDR3 DNA reads TGCAGTGCCCGGCAGCGCAGGACAGGGCCTAATGAAAAACTGTTTTTT.

The genes are TRBV3-1 and TRBJ2-7; 8 bases line up with TRBD1. This CDR3 has 15 residues. V lost 3 bases, J lost 1 base, and 5 bases stayed unmatched. Germline CDR1 reads LGHDT; CDR2 reads YNNKEL (reference sequence). The CDR3 loop reads CASSHAGTGSYEQYF. The CDR3, as DNA: TGTGCCAGCAGCCACGCCGGGACAGGATCCTACGAGCAGTACTTC.

In regard to this clonotype: One end of the junction fails to match germline, which may point to a read error. V is TRBV6-1 and J is TRBJ1-6, with D maybe TRBD1 (6 bases). The CDR3 length is 18 residues. CDR1 and CDR2 (germline): MNHNS, SASEGT. In DNA form, the CDR3 reads TGTGCCGGCAGTCCCACGACTCCAGGGGATTTACGTAATTCACCCCTCCACTTT. It is translated as CAGSPTTPGDLRNSPLHF.

The sample holds a few counts of this clonotype. This rearrangement joins TRBV28 to TRBJ2-7; D is possibly TRBD1 (6 bases). The germline CDR1 and CDR2 sequences are MDHEN and SYDVKM. This CDR3 has 13 amino acids. Trimming stripped 5 bases from V and 4 bases from J, with 12 bases between. The CDR3 loop reads CASSPGDTYEQYF. CDR3 DNA: TGTGCCAGCAGTCCTGGGGACACTTACGAGCAGTACTTC.

The chain is built from TRBV11-2 and TRBJ2-3; D is ambiguous. This CDR3 spans 16 amino acids. V dropped 1 base and J dropped 4 bases, with 15 bases sitting between them. Germline V CDR1 and CDR2: SGHAT, FQNNGV. The CDR3 protein is CASSLAVSGSADTQYF. DNA for the CDR3: TGTGCCAGCAGCTTAGCGGTCTCTGGCAGCGCAGATACGCAGTATTTT.

The rearrangement links TRBV28 to TRBJ1-2; D call uncertain. The CDR3 extends over 11 amino acids. V lost 6 bases to trimming and J lost 4 bases, with 6 bases between them. Germline CDR1 MDHEN, CDR2 SYDVKM. The CDR3: CASSVLYGYTF. The CDR3 nucleotides read TGTGCCAGCAGCGTCCTCTATGGCTACACCTTC.

V usage is TRBV7-8 and J usage is TRBJ2-3; 8 bases map to TRBD2. Losses at the gene ends were 2 bases for V and 4 bases for J; bases not matched to a gene: 5. Germline CDR1 is SGHVS and CDR2 is FQNEAQ. There are 15 residues in the CDR3. The CDR3 coding sequence is TGTGCCAGCAGCTTAACCCGGGGGGGGGCAGATACGCAGTATTTT. Protein product: CASSLTRGGADTQYF. Combining the CDR3 with reference TRBV7-8 and TRBJ2-3 gives the whole variable domain GAGVSQSPRYKVAKRGQDVALRCDPISGHVSLFWYQQALGQGPEFLTYFQNEAQLDKSGLPSDRFFAERPEGSVSTLKIQRTQQEDSAVYLCASSLTRGGADTQYFGPGTRLTVL.

This clonotype was recorded a few times. The rearrangement joins TRBV2 to TRBJ2-7; 9 positions agree with TRBD1. Germline trimming cut 4 bases from V and 3 bases from J; bases unmatched to any gene: 7. CDR3 length equals 15 residues. CDR1 and CDR2 (germline): SNHLY, FYNNEI. This CDR3 reads CASSAGTGMNYEQYF. The DNA for the CDR3 is TGTGCCAGCAGTGCCGGGACAGGGATGAACTACGAGCAGTACTTC.

As concerns this clonotype: The junction differs from germline at one of its ends, possibly a read error. This sequence joins TRBV12-3 or TRBV12-4 and TRBJ2-3; TRBD2 matches 9 bases. The CDR3 has 17 amino acids. Here the CDR3 reads CTSSPPRLAGLTDTQYF. CDR3 nucleotides: TGTACCAGCAGTCCACCCAGGCTAGCGGGACTCACAGATACGCAGTATTTT.

The chain links TRBV20-1 to TRBJ2-1; 11 bases map to TRBD2. V lost 0 bases, J lost 5 bases, and 15 bases stayed unmatched. This CDR3 has 19 amino acids. Germline V CDR1 and CDR2: DFQATT, SNEGSKA (reference sequence). As DNA, the CDR3 is TGCAGTGCTAGAGACCCGAACGCCCAGACTAGCGGGAACCACAATGAGCAGTTCTTC. Its translation is CSARDPNAQTSGNHNEQFF.

V and J are TRBV10-3 and TRBJ2-5; TRBD1 is a possible D gene (5 bases). Germline CDR1 is ENHRY and CDR2 is SYGVKD. The CDR3 spans 13 residues. V was pared by 10 bases and J by 5 bases, with 17 bases between. In DNA form, the CDR3 reads TGTGCCACCGACAGTGGGCTAGGGGAGACCCAGTACTTC. Translated: CATDSGLGETQYF.

The chain is built from TRBV28 and TRBJ1-6; a possible D gene is TRBD1 (6 bases). Trimming shortened V by 4 bases and J by 4 bases, and 20 bases separated the two germline ends. From germline, CDR1 is MDHEN and CDR2 SYDVKM. CDR3 length equals 18 residues. The CDR3 is CASSSSDRNDPYNSPLHF. The CDR3 DNA is TGTGCCAGCAGTTCCTCGGACAGAAACGACCCGTATAATTCACCCCTCCACTTT.

The V call is TRBV7-6, the J call TRBJ2-1; unclear D gene. V lost 2 bases, J lost 5 bases, and 13 bases lay in between. The CDR3 runs 15 residues. The germline gives CDR1 SGHVS, CDR2 FNYEAQ. CDR3 nucleotide sequence: TGTGCCAGCAGCTTAAGGTGGCAGATCGACAATGAGCAGTTCTTC. Translated, it gives CASSLRWQIDNEQFF.

The chain recombines TRBV14 with TRBJ2-1; the match to TRBD2 covers 15 bases. This CDR3 is 19 amino acids long. CDR1 and CDR2 from the germline V gene are SGHDN and FVKESK. The ends lost 4 bases at V and 2 bases at J; junction bases unmatched: 9. The CDR3 here is CASSPVPGLAGGAYNEQFF. CDR3 DNA sequence: TGTGCCAGCAGCCCAGTCCCGGGACTAGCGGGAGGCGCCTACAATGAGCAGTTCTTC.